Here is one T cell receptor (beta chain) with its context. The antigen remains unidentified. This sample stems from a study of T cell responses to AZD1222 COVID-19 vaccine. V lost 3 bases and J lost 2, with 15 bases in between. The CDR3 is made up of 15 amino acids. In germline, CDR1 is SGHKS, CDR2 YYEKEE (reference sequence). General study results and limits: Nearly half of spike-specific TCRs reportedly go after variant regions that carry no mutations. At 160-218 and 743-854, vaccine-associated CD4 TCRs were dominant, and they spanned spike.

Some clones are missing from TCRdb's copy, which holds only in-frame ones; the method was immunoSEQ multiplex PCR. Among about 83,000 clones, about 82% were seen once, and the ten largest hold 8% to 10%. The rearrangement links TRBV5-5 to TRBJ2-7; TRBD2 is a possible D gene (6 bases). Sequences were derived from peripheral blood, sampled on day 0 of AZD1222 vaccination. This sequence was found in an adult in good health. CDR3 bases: TGTGCCAGCAGCTCTGTCTGGGCGGGAACCTACGAGCAGTACTTC. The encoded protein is CASSSVWAGTYEQYF.